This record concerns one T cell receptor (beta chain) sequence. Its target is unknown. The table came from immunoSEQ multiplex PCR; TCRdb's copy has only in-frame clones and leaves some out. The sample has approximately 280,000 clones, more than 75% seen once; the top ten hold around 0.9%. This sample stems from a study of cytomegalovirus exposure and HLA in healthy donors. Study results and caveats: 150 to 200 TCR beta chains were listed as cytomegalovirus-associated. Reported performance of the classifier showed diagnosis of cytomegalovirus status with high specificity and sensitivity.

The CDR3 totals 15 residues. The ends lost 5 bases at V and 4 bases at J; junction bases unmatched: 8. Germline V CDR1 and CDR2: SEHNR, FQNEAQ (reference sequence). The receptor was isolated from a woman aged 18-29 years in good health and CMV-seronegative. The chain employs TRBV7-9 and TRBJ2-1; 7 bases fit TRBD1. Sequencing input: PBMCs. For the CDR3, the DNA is TGTGCCAGCAGCCATCCGGGACAGCGGTACAATGAGCAGTTCTTC. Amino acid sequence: CASSHPGQRYNEQFF.